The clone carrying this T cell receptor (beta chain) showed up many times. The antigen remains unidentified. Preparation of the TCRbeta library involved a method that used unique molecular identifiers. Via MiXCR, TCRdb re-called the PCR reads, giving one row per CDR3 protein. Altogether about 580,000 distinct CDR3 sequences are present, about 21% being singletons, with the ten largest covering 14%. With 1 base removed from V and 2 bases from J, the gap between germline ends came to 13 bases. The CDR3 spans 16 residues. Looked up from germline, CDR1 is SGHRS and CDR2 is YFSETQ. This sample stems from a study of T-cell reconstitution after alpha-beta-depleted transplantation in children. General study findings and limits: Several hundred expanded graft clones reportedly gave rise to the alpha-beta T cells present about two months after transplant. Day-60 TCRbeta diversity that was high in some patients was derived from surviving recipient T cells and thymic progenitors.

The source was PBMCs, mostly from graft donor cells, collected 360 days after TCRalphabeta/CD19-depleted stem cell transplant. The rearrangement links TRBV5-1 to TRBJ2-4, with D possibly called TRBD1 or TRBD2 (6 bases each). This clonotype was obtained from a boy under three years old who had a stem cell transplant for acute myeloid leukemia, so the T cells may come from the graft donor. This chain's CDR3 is CASSLLGGATKNIQYF. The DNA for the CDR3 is TGCGCCAGCAGCTTGTTGGGGGGCGCGACCAAAAACATTCAGTACTTC.